The sequence of this T cell receptor beta chain was determined in a study of beta chain features in type 1 diabetes (dated by TCRdb to the late 2010s). Background for the entire study: Patients and healthy donors did not differ in mean age, gender distribution, total cell number or subset yield. Whereas all 28 donors provided naive and central memory subsets, regulatory and stem cell-like memory subsets were isolated from just 8 patients and roughly eight healthy donors. Across all samples, almost 110 million sorted cells were examined, and cell number per subset correlated strongly with RNA yield. In the study, recently diagnosed type 1 diabetes patients and matched healthy donors were compared on the TCRB repertoires of their sorted circulating CD4+ T cell subsets.

The paper's findings and limits, for the study overall: Naive, central memory and regulatory TCRB repertoires appeared to be more alike among patients than among healthy donors. Shorter templates might have been favored by PCR, but patient and control samples were amplified and corrected together, so both groups would have been affected equally by any skew. Because the HLA sub-analyses included only small numbers of individuals, any influence of HLA type on TCRB rearrangement was left unresolved. Fewer insertions and more nucleotide deletions at VDJ recombination sites were observed in patients with type 1 diabetes, implying thymic rearrangement abnormalities. Sequencing cDNA rather than genomic DNA could over-represent highly expressing activated cells, although activation and CD3 levels did not differ between groups. In all four CD4+ subsets, TCRB CDR3 length was moderately but significantly shorter in type 1 diabetes patients.

With respect to this clone: Its antigen is unknown. No per-base quality is available; no much larger clone lies one base away.

CDR3 length: 13 amino acids, cysteine to phenylalanine. The only DNA kept is the CDR3, 39 bases in frame from the first base. Trimming takes 6 bases off V and 6 bases off J; junction bases not matched to a gene: 4. The CDR1 and CDR2 encoded by the germline V gene are SNHLY and FYNNEI. The High Capacity cDNA Reverse Transcription Kit was used to reverse transcribe all of the isolated RNA, meaning that expressed TCRB transcripts were what got sequenced. Deep immunoSEQ sequencing was applied to naive, central memory and regulatory T cell samples, giving an average of about 3.7 million total reads per sample. Sorted cells were lysed in RLT buffer, and RNA was extracted using DNase-treated RNeasy Micro or Mini kits according to cell number. Each cell subset was processed on its own to prevent cross-contamination, while patient and healthy donor samples were processed together. The immunoSEQ multiplex PCR was used to amplify TCRB sequences from cDNA, yielding 87-bp fragments that span the CDR3 region. Amplicons were sequenced on the Illumina HiSeq platform. The study's own analysis went as follows. Synthetic template baselines were used to correct PCR bias computationally, reads within Hamming distance 2 were collapsed, and singletons that could not be merged were discarded. By aligning reads against IMGT, V, D and J genes, CDR3 length, and insertions or deletions at six rearrangement sites were assigned. Within each subset, clonotype counts were normalized to the number of sorted cells before true diversity and Gini coefficients were calculated with the tcR R package. Repertoire sharing was quantified using the overlap coefficient calculated on TCRB nucleotide sequences. Out-of-frame TCRB sequences from naive cells were analyzed as a proxy for the pre-selection repertoire. This is the immuneACCESS table as TCRdb keeps it, with only in-frame sequences that have V and J called. A part of the clones is gone; compared with another copy, unresolved V genes explain less than half, and the rest is unexplained. The V and J calls and the clone size are those of that table, but D and trimming were determined from the DNA. The table for this sample lists some 330,000 clones; 10% to 15% of them were counted only once. The top ten clonotypes cover roughly 0.0097% of the sample.

Each donor gave one peripheral blood draw, averaging about 100 mL, which was collected into heparinised tubes. A BD FACSAria II was used to sort naive, central memory, regulatory and stem cell-like memory CD4+ T cells with a panel that included CD45RO, CCR7, CD25, CD127, CD95 and CD27. Every sorted population had a purity above 98%. PBMCs were isolated immediately by Lymphoprep density gradient centrifugation and stained directly without culture. So that batch effects would be minimized, each experiment stained and sorted samples in pairs, pairing one healthy donor with one patient. This sequence uses TRBV2 and TRBJ1-2, and 10 junctional nucleotides match TRBD1. This sequence was found in a woman younger than 30 with type 1 diabetes. Sequencing used naive CD4+ T cells from blood. What the cell subset or site label conveys for this sample: true naive CD4+ T cells. The CDR3 in this case is CASRMGQGNGYTF. The nucleotides are TGTGCCAGCAGGATGGGACAGGGGAATGGCTACACCTTC.